This entry concerns a single T cell receptor beta chain. Its target antigen remains unknown. No per-base quality is available; no much larger clone lies one base away. The library was prepared using the immunoSEQ multiplex PCR assay. For the multiplex PCR, a mixture combining 60 forward primers for TCR Vbeta segments and 13 reverse primers for TCR Jbeta segments was used. Amplification of the CDR3 region of rearranged TCR beta genes was performed with a multiplex PCR assay on genomic DNA. On the Illumina HiSeq System, the amplified TCR beta libraries were sequenced as 87-base-pair reads. The published analysis was carried out like this. A later analysis tallied 75 million to 85 million unique TCR beta chains across the 550 to 850 repertoires, and roughly 11 million of those chains were shared by two or more donors. Raw reads were error-corrected and collapsed into unique sequences by a nearest-neighbor algorithm in which closely related sequences were merged to remove PCR and sequencing errors. V, D and J gene segments were assigned by aligning CDR3 sequences to IMGT reference sequences. For a sequence to be retained, at least a six-nucleotide match to both a V gene segment and a J gene segment was required. Rearrangements were classified as productive when the CDR3 lacked stop codons and remained in frame with V and J, and all other rearrangements were classified as non-productive. Following IMGT convention, CDR3 was defined as the stretch from the second conserved V-encoded cysteine to the conserved J-encoded phenylalanine. Sequences without an unambiguous match to a single V gene segment were excluded from the earlier analysis of several hundred of the donors. In an earlier analysis of some 590 of the donors, a V segment was called functional when productive rearrangements were above 56.7%, and segregating when the standard deviation between donors exceeded 5%. A statistical classification framework was built to diagnose cytomegalovirus status from the catalog of TCR beta chain sequences. A later analysis assigned V and J genes by comparing TCR nucleotide sequences with IMGT/GENE-DB human TR gene sequences. In a later analysis, CDR3 sequences and most-parsimonious VDJ recombination scenarios were assigned using the TCRdist pipeline. In a later analysis, each TCR beta chain was defined by its CDR3 amino acid sequence together with its V-gene family, and reads without a unique V-gene family were excluded. In a later analysis, 500 to 650 highly shared, low-generation-probability nucleotide sequences were removed to address suspected cross-contamination and a sequencing artifact. In a later analysis, a clonal expansion index was calculated for each public chain from normalized within-repertoire ranks of inferred template counts. Generation probabilities in a later analysis came from a VDJ recombination model fitted to out-of-frame rearrangements, and those results were checked against IGoR. In a later analysis, TCR-TCR, TCR-HLA and TCR-CMV co-occurrence was scored with hypergeometric tests, and a repertoire-size bias correction was applied to TCR pairs. To estimate false discovery rates, a later analysis permuted the HLA or CMV assignments 20 times. In a later analysis, co-occurring TCRs were grouped with DBSCAN, and TCRdist sequence similarity was added when clustering was performed within HLA-allele-positive subsets. Co-occurrence clustering excluded repertoires with fewer than 30,000 or more than 120,000 public chains, plus five with anomalous nucleotide sharing. The clones in this table, taken by TCRdb from immuneACCESS, are in-frame only. Not every clone is retained; where verified, under half of the shortfall comes from an unresolved V gene, and the cause of the rest is unknown. That table is the source of V, J and clone size, and D and trimming were worked out from the DNA. Across this sample there are some 150,000 clones, with around 79% seen only once. The ten biggest clones cover roughly 0.7% of the sample.

This sample was taken from a study of cytomegalovirus exposure and HLA in healthy donors (dated by TCRdb to the late 2010s). For the study in its entirety: An earlier analysis of 587 of the donors reported approximately 260 Gb of sequence data and 95 million to 140 million unique TCR beta sequences obtained from roughly 180 million T cells. The study was designed to test whether signatures of past pathogen exposure could be identified by cataloging public T cell receptors. Among about 400 genotyped donors of the cohort, an average of approximately 240,000 unique TCR beta nucleotide sequences was sequenced per donor, of which about 18% were non-productive. Donor age, sex, ethnicity and CMV serostatus were collected together with the repertoire data. The number of donors typed differed by locus, with 629-630 for A, B, C, DRB1 and DQB1, roughly 520 for DQA1, about 610 for DPA1, and 400 to 490 for DPB1. Five DR-DQ haplotypes were handled as single units for association and clustering because linkage in the cohort was strong. The study used immunosequencing to profile the T cell repertoires of hundreds of subjects and linked those repertoires to cytomegalovirus serostatus. Roughly 300 gigabases of sequencing data and 78 million or so unique TCR sequences were included in an early release covering about 700 HLA-typed donors. Of the roughly 400 genotyped donors, 81% fell in the genetic ancestry cluster associated with self-reported Caucasian donors. A separate validation cohort of about 110 different subjects was used in addition to the approximately 640-subject first cohort. The later analysis used no new phenotypic data to find candidate immune exposures, relying instead on TCR beta sequences and their occurrence across donors. A later genetic analysis used genome-wide SNP genotypes for about 60% of the roughly 670 donors, treating that subset as a discovery cohort. To decide whether each TCR beta V gene segment behaved as functional or pseudogenic, an earlier analysis of some 570 of the donors relied on high-throughput TCR beta sequencing. All discovery cohort repertoires had been generated on a single sequencing platform. A later analysis re-analyzed previously published TCR beta repertoires from about 730 donors and added high-resolution HLA genotyping to study TCR occurrence patterns. HLA typing covered class I and class II loci at four-digit resolution. The study combined high-throughput TCR immunosequencing, statistical association of individual TCRs with disease status, and machine learning to predict cytomegalovirus infection status. Summary of the overall study and its limitations: Linkage disequilibrium might explain the correlated functional status among segregating V segments, but an unknown experimental factor could not be excluded. In a later analysis, HLA-associated TCR beta chains showed more clonal expansion and lower generation probabilities than non-associated chains that were equally common. A later analysis reported that several top co-occurrence clusters appeared linked to parvovirus B19, influenza, CMV and Epstein-Barr virus. An earlier analysis of approximately 540 of the donors showed that most TCR beta V segments appeared in productive rearrangements either about 90% or about 30% of the time, which broadly matched IMGT annotations. It was suggested by the authors that the approach could potentially be generalized to other disease states and immunological phenotypes. In a later analysis, most CMV-associated TCR beta chains were found to appear HLA-restricted, with HLA associations seemingly driven largely by CMV exposure. In vitro tests confirmed that a few of the cytomegalovirus-associated TCR beta chains recognize cytomegalovirus antigens. Strong co-occurrence of HLA alleles, especially DR and DQ, made assigning TCR associations to individual alleles difficult. In the study, around 150 TCR beta chains were listed as associated with cytomegalovirus. Because some donors lacked HLA typing at each locus, the association tests relied only on the typed subset. CMV serostatus was the only immune exposure information available for the cohort. Some IMGT-functional V segments, including TRBV6-2 and TRBV6-3, could not be told apart with the 87-base-pair reads, so those segments were excluded. Across donors, most TCR sequences were observed very rarely, whereas some public TCRs were present in many individuals. Because counts were too low, roughly 17 rarely observed V segments, including chromosome 9 orphons, were left out of the earlier analysis of approximately 580 of the donors. Only TCR beta chains were sequenced in this cohort, and the absence of alpha or paired-chain data limited detectable features. According to a later genetic analysis, donors in an Asian-associated ancestry cluster had fewer N-insertions in productive TCRs than the approximately 650-donor mean. In a later genetic analysis, a missense DCLRE1C variant was associated with V-gene and J-gene trimming of TCR beta chains, and the association was replicated in an independent cohort. Specific HLA alleles were associated with roughly 17,000 TCR beta sequences at a false discovery rate of 0.05 in a later analysis. A cluster of highly shared sequence variants was judged likely to be a technical artifact of the sequencing pipeline. The classifier was reported to diagnose cytomegalovirus status with high specificity and sensitivity in both the original and validation cohorts. According to a later analysis, TCR association rates differed among HLA loci, with DRB1 alleles showing the most associated TCRs and HLA-C alleles showing the fewest. Presence/absence analyses assumed roughly uniform sequencing depth across donors, an assumption that may not hold. A further reported finding was that TCR beta sequences accurately predicted the HLA-A and HLA-B alleles for most subjects in the first cohort.

Between the V and J ends, shortened by 1 base and 1 base respectively, the junction contains 4 bases. The CDR3 measures 14 amino acids from cysteine to phenylalanine. Only the CDR3 DNA is retained, 42 bases long and in frame from the first base. CDR1 and CDR2 are read off the germline V gene (reference sequence) as SSHAT and FNYEAQ. In total, approximately 690 healthy bone marrow donors made up the cohort. At the time of sampling, every cohort member was nominally healthy, though immune exposures that went unrecorded were likely present. The donor was CMV seronegative and belonged to the group of 380 or so seronegative cohort members. Each donor provided a peripheral blood sample, and peripheral blood mononuclear cells were used for TCR beta sequencing. Genomic DNA was extracted from the blood cell samples with the Qiagen DNeasy Blood Extraction Kit.

Sequenced: PBMCs. The chain couples TRBV7-7 to TRBJ2-2; no confident D gene assignment can be made. This TCR was sampled from a male donor in good health and CMV-seronegative. The DNA is TGTGCCAGCAGCTTAGACAAGAACACCGGGGAGCTGTTTTTT. Its translation reads: CASSLDKNTGELFF.